This T cell receptor beta chain came from a study of cytomegalovirus exposure and HLA in healthy donors. Study observations and caveats: Presence/absence analysis assumed near-uniform sequencing depth across donors. Three CMV-associated chains were confirmed in vitro to be specific for CMV antigens. A later analysis found most CMV-associated TCR beta chains apparently HLA-restricted. The authors listed 164 TCR beta chains as cytomegalovirus-associated.

PCR involved 60 Vbeta and 13 Jbeta primers. Some clones are missing from TCRdb's copy, which holds only in-frame ones; the method was immunoSEQ multiplex PCR. The sample holds approximately 130,000 clones, approximately 84% seen once. Comments on this clone: Its specificity is unknown.

Specimen: PBMCs. This clonotype was sampled from a boy under 10 years old in good health and CMV-seronegative.

CDR3 sequence: CASSQNAWTGEQYF. The CDR3 DNA reads as TGTGCCAGCAGCCAAAACGCCTGGACAGGCGAGCAGTACTTC. V is TRBV14 and J is TRBJ2-7; the match to TRBD1 covers 7 bases. Germline V lookup: CDR1 SGHDN, CDR2 FVKESK. The CDR3 spans 14 residues. The V gene end was trimmed by 2 bases and the J gene end by 6 bases; junction bases not matched to a gene: 7.